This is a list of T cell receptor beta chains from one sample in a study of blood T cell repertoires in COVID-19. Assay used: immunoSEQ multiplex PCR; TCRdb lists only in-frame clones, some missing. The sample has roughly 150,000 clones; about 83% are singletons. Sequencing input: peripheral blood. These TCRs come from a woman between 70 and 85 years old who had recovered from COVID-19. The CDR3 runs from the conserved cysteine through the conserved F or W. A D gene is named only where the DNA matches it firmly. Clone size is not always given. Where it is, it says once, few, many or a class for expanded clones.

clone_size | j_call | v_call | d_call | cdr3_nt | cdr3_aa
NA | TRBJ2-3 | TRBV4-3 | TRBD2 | TGCGCCAGCAGCCAGGAGCCCGGGACTAGCGGGGACGGTACGCAGTATTTT | CASSQEPGTSGDGTQYF
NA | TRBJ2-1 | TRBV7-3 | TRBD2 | TGTGCCAGCAGCCCAGGGACTAGCTCCAACAATGAGCAGTTCTTC | CASSPGTSSNNEQFF
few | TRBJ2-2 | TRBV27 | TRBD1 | TGTGCCAGCAGATGGACAGGGGCGAACACCGGGGAGCTGTTTTTT | CASRWTGANTGELFF
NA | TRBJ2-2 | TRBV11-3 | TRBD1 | TGTGCCAGCAGCAGGACAGGGCGGAACACCGGGGAGCTGTTTTTT | CASSRTGRNTGELFF
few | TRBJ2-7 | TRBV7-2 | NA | TGTGCCAGCAGCCTCCCCTACGAGCAGTACTTC | CASSLPYEQYF
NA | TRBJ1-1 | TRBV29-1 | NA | TGCAGCGTTGTCGAAAGCCACACTGAAGCTTTCTTT | CSVVESHTEAFF
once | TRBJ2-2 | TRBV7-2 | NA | TGTGCCAGCAGCTTAGCGCGGACAGACACCGGGGAGCTGTTTTTT | CASSLARTDTGELFF
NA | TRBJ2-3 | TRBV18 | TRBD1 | TGTGCCAGCTCACCCCCCGGGACAGGGGGCAACACAGATACGCAGTATTTT | CASSPPGTGGNTDTQYF
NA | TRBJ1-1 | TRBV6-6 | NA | TGTGCCAGCACCGCGAGTGGGCGGCAGGGGTTGGCTTTCTTT | CASTASGRQGLAFF
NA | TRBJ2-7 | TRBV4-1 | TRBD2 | TGCGTCAGCAGCCCCCCGACTAGCGGGATCTACGAGCAGTACTTC | CVSSPPTSGIYEQYF
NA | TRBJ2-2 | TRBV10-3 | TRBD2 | TGTGCCATCACCACTAAACCTAGCGGGCAAACCGGGGAGCTGTTTTTT | CAITTKPSGQTGELFF
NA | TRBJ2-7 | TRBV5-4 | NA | TGTGCCAGCAGCCGGACGGGGTACGAGCAGTACTTC | CASSRTGYEQYF
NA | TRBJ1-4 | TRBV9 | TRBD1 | TGTGCCAGCAGCGCCCAGCAACGCAGGGGGCCACACCGGCGCGTGTCTAATGAAAAACTGTTTTTT | CASSAQQRRGPHRRVSNEKLFF
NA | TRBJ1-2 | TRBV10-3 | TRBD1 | TGTGCCATCAGCGACCGGGACAGGCGACACCCTGGCTACACCTTC | CAISDRDRRHPGYTF
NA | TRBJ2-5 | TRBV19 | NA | TGTGCCAGTAGTAGCCCCTCCGGGACCCAGTACTTC | CASSSPSGTQYF
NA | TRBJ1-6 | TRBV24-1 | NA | TGTGCCACCAGTGTACGGGGTTCACCCCCGGGCTCCTATAATTCACCCCTCCACTTT | CATSVRGSPPGSYNSPLHF
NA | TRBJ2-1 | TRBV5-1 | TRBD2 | TGCGCCAGCAGCGCAGGGACTAGTTATGAGCAGTTCTTC | CASSAGTSYEQFF
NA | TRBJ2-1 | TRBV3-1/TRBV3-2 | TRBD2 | TGTGCCAGCAGCCAAGGGGTAGCGGGAGCGGGGCACAATGAGCAGTTCTTC | CASSQGVAGAGHNEQFF
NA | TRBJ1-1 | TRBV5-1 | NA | TGCGCCAGCAGCTTCTCGGGGCGGGGAACTGAAGCTTTCTTT | CASSFSGRGTEAFF
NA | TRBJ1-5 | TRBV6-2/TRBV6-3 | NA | TGTGCCAGCAGTTACCTAGATAGCAATCAGCCCCAGCATTTT | CASSYLDSNQPQHF
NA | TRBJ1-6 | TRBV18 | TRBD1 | TGTGCCAGCTCACCCCGGACAGGGGTTAATTCACCCCTCCACTTT | CASSPRTGVNSPLHF
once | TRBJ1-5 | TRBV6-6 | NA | TGTGCCAGCACCGGACAAACCGGTCAGCCCCAGCATTTT | CASTGQTGQPQHF
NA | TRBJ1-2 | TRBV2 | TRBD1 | TGTGCCAGCGGACAGGGGGTAGACTATGGCTACACCTTC | CASGQGVDYGYTF
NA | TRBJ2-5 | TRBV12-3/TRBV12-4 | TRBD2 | TGTGCCAGCAGTTTTCCGGGGAGGGCCCAGTACTTC | CASSFPGRAQYF
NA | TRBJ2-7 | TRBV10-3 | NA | TGTGCCATCAGTGTTGGCGGCACCTCCTACGAGCAGTACTTC | CAISVGGTSYEQYF
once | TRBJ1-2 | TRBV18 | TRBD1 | TGTGCCAGCTCACCCGAAGGGACAGGGGGCATCTATGGCTACACCTTC | CASSPEGTGGIYGYTF
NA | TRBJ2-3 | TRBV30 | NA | TGTGCCTGGAGTGTACTGGTGAAAGATACGCAGTATTTT | CAWSVLVKDTQYF
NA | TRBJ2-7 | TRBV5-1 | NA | TGCGCCAGCAGCTTGGGGCAGGAAGCCTACGAGCAGTACTTC | CASSLGQEAYEQYF
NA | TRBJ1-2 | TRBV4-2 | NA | TGTGCCAGCAGCCAAGATTGGGGAGGAGGGGTAGGCTACACCTTC | CASSQDWGGGVGYTF
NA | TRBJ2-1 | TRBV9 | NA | TGTGCCAGCAGCGCTTACGGTTCGCGGGGGCGTCCCTCCTACAATGAGCAGTTCTTC | CASSAYGSRGRPSYNEQFF
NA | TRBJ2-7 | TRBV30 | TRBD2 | TGTGCCTGGAGTCCCGGACTAGCGGGAGGCCCCAGCTCCTACGAGCAGTACTTC | CAWSPGLAGGPSSYEQYF
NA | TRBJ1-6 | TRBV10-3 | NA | TGTGCCATCAGTGAGCGGCCAGGGGCCAATTCACCCCTCCACTTT | CAISERPGANSPLHF
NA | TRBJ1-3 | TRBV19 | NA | TGTGCCAGTAGTATTCCCACAGGGACCTCTGGAAACACCATATATTTT | CASSIPTGTSGNTIYF
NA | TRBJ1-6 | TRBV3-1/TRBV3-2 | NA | TGTGCCAGCAGCCAACCGGATTCACCCCTCCACTTT | CASSQPDSPLHF
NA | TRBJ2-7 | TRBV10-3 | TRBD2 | TGTGCCATCAGTGAGAAGGCTAGCGGGAGTGGCGAGCAGTACTTC | CAISEKASGSGEQYF
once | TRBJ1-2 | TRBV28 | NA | TGTGCCATCCCAGGGGCTGGCAGGGGCCCCCATGGCTACACCTTC | CAIPGAGRGPHGYTF
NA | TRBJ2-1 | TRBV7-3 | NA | TGTGCCAGCAGCCCCCATGTCTCCTACAATGAGCAGTTCTTC | CASSPHVSYNEQFF
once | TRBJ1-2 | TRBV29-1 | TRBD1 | TGCAGCCCCGAGCTTGGGACAGGGAACTATGGCTACACCTTC | CSPELGTGNYGYTF
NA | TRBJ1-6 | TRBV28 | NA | TGTGCCAGCAGTCGAGCAGGGCCTAATTCACCCCTCCACTTT | CASSRAGPNSPLHF
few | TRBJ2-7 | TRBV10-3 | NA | TGTGCCATCAGTGAGAGGGGGGGGACGAGCTCCTACGAGCAGTACTTC | CAISERGGTSSYEQYF
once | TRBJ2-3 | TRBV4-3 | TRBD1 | TGCGCCAGCAGCCAAGATCCCGCCAACAGGGGAGATACGCAGTATTTT | CASSQDPANRGDTQYF
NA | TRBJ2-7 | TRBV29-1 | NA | TGCAGCGTCCAGGGGACCGACTACTTC | CSVQGTDYF
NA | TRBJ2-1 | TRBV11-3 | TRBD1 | TGTGCCAGCAGCAACCGGGACAGGGTGGTTGAGCAGTTCTTC | CASSNRDRVVEQFF
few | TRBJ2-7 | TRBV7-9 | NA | TGTGCCAGCAGCTTAGCGCTATCCAAAACCCCCTACGAGCAGTACTTC | CASSLALSKTPYEQYF
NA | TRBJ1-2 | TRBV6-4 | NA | TGTGCCAGCAGGGAGAGGGAAGGGGACTCCTGGGGCTATGGCTACACCTTC | CASREREGDSWGYGYTF
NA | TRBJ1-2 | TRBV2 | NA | TGTGCCAGCACCCCGGACAGACGGTACACCTTC | CASTPDRRYTF
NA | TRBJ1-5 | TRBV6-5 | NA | TGTGCCAGCAGGAGGGCTGGTAGCAATCAGCCCCAGCATTTT | CASRRAGSNQPQHF
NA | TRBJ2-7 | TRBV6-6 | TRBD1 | TGTGCCAGCAGTCGAGGAGGGCCCGGGACAGGGACTTACGAGCAGTACTTC | CASSRGGPGTGTYEQYF
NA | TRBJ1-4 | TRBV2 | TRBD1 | TGTGCCAGCAACGGACAGGGGAATGAAAAACTGTTTTTT | CASNGQGNEKLFF
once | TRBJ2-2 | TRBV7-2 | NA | TGTGCCAGCAGCTTAGGAAACATCCCCGGGGAGCTGTTTTTT | CASSLGNIPGELFF
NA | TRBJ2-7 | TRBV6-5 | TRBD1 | TGTGCCAGCGACCGGGGCGGGACAGGTGGCGAGCAGTACTTC | CASDRGGTGGEQYF
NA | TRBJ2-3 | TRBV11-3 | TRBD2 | TGTGCCAGCAGCTTAGGGACTAGCGGGAGCCGGGGGGGCACAGATACGCAGTATTTT | CASSLGTSGSRGGTDTQYF
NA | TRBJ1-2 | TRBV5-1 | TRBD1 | TGCGCCAGCAGCTTGGGAGACAGGGTCTATGGCTACACCTTC | CASSLGDRVYGYTF